This is a list of T cell receptor beta chains from one sample in a study of T cell repertoires in cytomegalovirus infection. TCRdb re-called the reads with MiXCR, one entry per CDR3 protein. The data show about 900,000 distinct CDR3 sequences, 31% seen once. No antigen has been assigned to these receptors. The material sequenced was cultured CD8+ T cells from PBMCs, taken from culture after CMV antigen stimulation. The receptors originated from a human donor in good health (CMV status not recorded). Some clones in this sample may be carry-over from other donors' samples. Each CDR3 is given with its conserved first and last residue.

len: 15
v_gene: TRBV7-6
CDR3aa: CASSLQDGGINEQFF

len: 16
v_gene: TRBV7-6
CDR3aa: CASSPGTSGGSYEQYF

len: 14
v_gene: TRBV7-2
CDR3aa: CASSLVAEGETQYF

len: 15
v_gene: TRBV4-1
CDR3aa: CASSQDRGGGRGYTF

len: 13
v_gene: TRBV7-9
CDR3aa: CATAQGGNQPQHF

len: 15
v_gene: TRBV6-6
CDR3aa: CASRYTGRVDNEQFF

len: 12
v_gene: TRBV10-3
CDR3aa: CAIKTGGNEQFF

len: 11
v_gene: TRBV20-1
CDR3aa: CSAPQGYGYTF

len: 14
v_gene: TRBV7-6
CDR3aa: CASSFSDGNQPQHF

len: 16
v_gene: TRBV11-2
CDR3aa: CASSLFLDSYGNTIYF